One and the same sample provided the 16 T cell receptor beta chains below, sequenced in a study of shared clonotypes between healthy human individuals. Clones were read by immunoSEQ multiplex PCR, and TCRdb kept only the in-frame ones, dropping some. This table has 450,000 to 600,000 clones, more than 65% appearing once. Sequencing input: PBMCs. Receptors originate from a woman in her thirties or forties in good health. Some clones in this sample may be carry-over from other donors' samples.

The chain employs TRBV5-5 and TRBJ1-2; D is unclear. V was shortened by 4 bases and J by 6 bases, with 13 bases between the two germline ends. In germline, CDR1 is SGHKS, CDR2 YYEKEE (reference sequence). CDR3 length: 13 residues. CDR3 bases: TGTGCCAGCAGCCCCGGACCAGGTGATGGCTACACCTTC. Encoded protein: CASSPGPGDGYTF.

V is TRBV28 and J is TRBJ1-6; no firm D call. This CDR3 is 14 amino acids long. CDR1 and CDR2 from the germline V gene are MDHEN and SYDVKM. V was cut by 4 bases and J by 10 bases, with 14 bases left in between. The DNA of the CDR3 is TGTGCCAGCAGTTCCGCCGGCGAGTTGTCACCCCTCCACTTT. Its protein product is CASSSAGELSPLHF. Full variable domain (rest looked up from reference TRBV28 and TRBJ1-6): DVKVTQSSRYLVKRTGEKVFLECVQDMDHENMFWYRQDPGLGLRLIYFSYDVKMKEKGDIPEGYSVSREKKERFSLILESASTNQTSMYLCASSSAGELSPLHFGNGTRLTVT.

This clone was found a few times. V gene TRBV29-1 combines with J gene TRBJ1-4; no clear D. Germline lookup yields CDR1 SQVTM and CDR2 ANQGSEA. The CDR3 covers 12 residues. V was clipped by 2 bases and J by 15 bases, with 16 bases between them. CDR3 residues: CSVEWVTGEVFF. DNA of the CDR3: TGCAGCGTTGAATGGGTCACCGGAGAGGTGTTTTTT. Using reference TRBV29-1 and TRBJ1-4 for the parts outside the CDR3, the full variable domain is SAVISQKPSRDICQRGTSLTIQCQVDSQVTMMFWYRQQPGQSLTLIATANQGSEATYESGFVIDKFPISRPNLTFSTLTVSNMSPEDSSIYLCSVEWVTGEVFFGSGTQLSVL.

The chain joins TRBV15 to TRBJ2-2; 8 bases agree with TRBD1. V was pared by 1 base and J by 6 bases, with 13 bases of the junction left unmatched. The germline V gene has CDR1 LNHNV and CDR2 YYDKDF (reference sequence). This CDR3 has 18 amino acids. The CDR3 sequence: CATSRGTLGTGSAGELFF. The CDR3 nucleotides are TGTGCCACCAGCAGAGGAACTCTGGGGACAGGCTCGGCCGGGGAGCTGTTTTTT.

The V gene is TRBV18, the J gene TRBJ2-3, with D uncertain. Trimming removed 3 bases from V and 6 bases from J, with 7 bases in between. Looked up from germline, CDR1 is KGHSH and CDR2 is LQKENI. The CDR3 has 12 residues. The CDR3 is CASSPSGDTQYF. The CDR3 DNA reads as TGTGCCAGCTCACCTTCTGGGGATACGCAGTATTTT.

V is TRBV28 and J is TRBJ2-1; D uncertain. The length of the CDR3 is 13 residues. V lost 10 bases to trimming and J lost 4 bases, with 14 bases between them. Germline V gives CDR1 MDHEN, CDR2 SYDVKM. This chain's CDR3 is CATTPGLYNEQFF. As DNA, the CDR3 is TGTGCCACGACTCCTGGCCTATACAATGAGCAGTTCTTC.

V gene TRBV6-6 combines with J gene TRBJ2-3, with D perhaps assigned TRBD1 or TRBD2 (7 bases each). Trimming took 5 bases from V and 4 from J, leaving 19 bases between them. The V gene's germline CDR1 is MNHNY and CDR2 SVGAGI (reference sequence). CDR3 length: 16 residues. CDR3 in DNA: TGTGCCAGCAGTACCAGGGGGGGACGGGGAGCAGATACGCAGTATTTT. Its translation is CASSTRGGRGADTQYF.

This clone came up a few times. The rearrangement joins TRBV11-2 to TRBJ1-4; possible D gene TRBD1, 6 bases. The CDR3 has 15 residues. Germline V gene data show CDR1 as SGHAT and CDR2 as FQNNGV. V shed 7 bases and J shed 8 bases, with 20 bases lying between them. CDR3 nucleotides: TGTGCCAGCACTCGACGGGACCTAAGGGGGGAAAAACTGTTTTTT. Protein sequence: CASTRRDLRGEKLFF.

The chain recombines TRBV6-1 with TRBJ1-2; D is possibly TRBD1 (6 bases). The CDR3 extends over 14 amino acids. Germline V gene sequence: CDR1 MNHNS, CDR2 SASEGT. The V end lost 0 bases, the J end lost 4 bases, and 9 bases lay between the germline ends. The CDR3 loop is CASSEAGGIYGYTF. The CDR3 nucleotides read TGTGCCAGCAGTGAAGCGGGGGGCATCTATGGCTACACCTTC.

The chain joins TRBV6-4 to TRBJ2-3; D gene uncertain. Germline V gene data show CDR1 as MRHNA and CDR2 as SNTAGT. The CDR3 contains 16 residues. Between the trimmed V and J ends, which lost 0 bases and 1 base, there was a span of 11 bases. The CDR3 DNA reads as TGTGCCAGCAGTGACTCGGACGGATCGGGCACAGATACGCAGTATTTT. Residues: CASSDSDGSGTDTQYF.

This chain uses TRBV11-3 with TRBJ1-6, with 8 positions matching TRBD1. Unmatched junction bases numbered 4, after V lost 5 bases and J lost 7 bases. CDR1 is SGHNT and CDR2 is YENEEA in the germline V gene. CDR3 size: 14 residues. CDR3 nucleotides: TGTGCCAGCAGCCGACAGGGGCCGAATTCACCCCTCCACTTT. Amino acids: CASSRQGPNSPLHF.

This chain connects TRBV2 to TRBJ2-5; 10 bases match TRBD1. CDR1 is SNHLY, CDR2 FYNNEI, per germline. With 5 bases clipped from V and 7 bases from J, the junction kept 7 bases outside the gene matches. The CDR3 is 14 residues long. Written as DNA, the CDR3 is TGTGCCAGCAGTCGGACAGGGGGGCAGGTGACCCAGTACTTC. Protein product: CASSRTGGQVTQYF.

The gene calls are TRBV5-4 and TRBJ2-1; a weak D match, TRBD2 (6 bases). The CDR3 is 16 amino acids. The V gene lost 3 bases and the J gene lost 0 bases, with 13 bases spanning the gap. Germline-derived CDR1 and CDR2 are SGHNT and YYREEE (reference sequence). CDR3 amino acids: CASSSPVAVSYNEQFF. CDR3 DNA: TGTGCCAGCAGCTCCCCCGTAGCGGTCTCCTACAATGAGCAGTTCTTC. The whole variable domain, remainder taken from reference TRBV5-4 and TRBJ2-1, is ETGVTQSPTHLIKTRGQQVTLRCSSQSGHNTVSWYQQALGQGPQFIFQYYREEENGRGNFPPRFSGLQFPNYSSELNVNALELDDSALYLCASSSPVAVSYNEQFFGPGTRLTVL.

The CDR3: CASSLVAVGYGYTF. The CDR3 DNA follows: TGCGCCAGCAGCTTGGTTGCAGTTGGCTATGGCTACACCTTC. The genes are TRBV5-1 and TRBJ1-2; D call uncertain. CDR3 length: 14 amino acids. V lost 0 bases and J 4 bases, leaving 10 bases between the germline ends. Germline-derived CDR1 and CDR2 are SGHRS and YFSETQ.

The chain has TRBV5-5 and TRBJ2-2; 10 nucleotides line up with TRBD2. The CDR3 consists of 17 residues. V trimming: 4 bases; J trimming: 2 bases; junction bases outside the gene matches: 8. The germline CDR1 and CDR2 sequences are SGHKS and YYEKEE (reference sequence). CDR3 DNA: TGTGCCAGCAGCGAGTCCGGGACTAGCGCTAACACCGGGGAGCTGTTTTTT. Translating gives CASSESGTSANTGELFF.

V and J are TRBV7-2 and TRBJ2-2; TRBD2 is a possible D gene (6 bases). The CDR3 consists of 15 residues. Looked up from germline, CDR1 is SGHTA and CDR2 is FQGNSA. The V end lost 1 base, the J end lost 5 bases, and 11 bases lay between the germline ends. CDR3 amino acids: CASSLVGGGTGELFF. The CDR3 DNA sequence: TGTGCCAGCAGCTTAGTGGGAGGAGGTACCGGGGAGCTGTTTTTT. The complete variable domain, with remaining parts taken from reference TRBV7-2 and TRBJ2-2, reads GAGVSQSPSNKVTEKGKDVELRCDPISGHTALYWYRQSLGQGLEFLIYFQGNSAPDKSGLPSDRFSAERTGGSVSTLTIQRTQQEDSAVYLCASSLVGGGTGELFFGEGSRLTVL.